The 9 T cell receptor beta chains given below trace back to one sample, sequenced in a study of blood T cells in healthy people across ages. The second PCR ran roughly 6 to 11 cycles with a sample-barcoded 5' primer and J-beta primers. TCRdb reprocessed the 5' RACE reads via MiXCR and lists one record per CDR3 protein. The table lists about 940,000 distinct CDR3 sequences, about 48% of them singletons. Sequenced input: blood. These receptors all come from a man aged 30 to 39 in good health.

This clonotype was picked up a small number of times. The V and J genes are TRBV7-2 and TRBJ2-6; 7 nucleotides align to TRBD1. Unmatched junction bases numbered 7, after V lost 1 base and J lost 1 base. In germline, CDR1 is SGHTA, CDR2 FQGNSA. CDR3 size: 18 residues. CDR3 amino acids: CASSLGGTVKSGANVLTF. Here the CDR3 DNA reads TGTGCCAGCAGCTTAGGGGGGACAGTTAAATCTGGGGCCAACGTCCTGACTTTC. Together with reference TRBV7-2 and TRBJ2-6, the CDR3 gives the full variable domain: GAGVSQSPSNKVTEKGKDVELRCDPISGHTALYWYRQSLGQGLEFLIYFQGNSAPDKSGLPSDRFSAERTGGSVSTLTIQRTQQEDSAVYLCASSLGGTVKSGANVLTFGAGSRLTVL.

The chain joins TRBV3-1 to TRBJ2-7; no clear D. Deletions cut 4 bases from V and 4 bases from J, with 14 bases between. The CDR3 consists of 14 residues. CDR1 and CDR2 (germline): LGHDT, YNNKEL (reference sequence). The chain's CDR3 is CASSLTGPLYEQYF. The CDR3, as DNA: TGTGCCAGCAGCCTTACTGGACCCCTTTACGAGCAGTACTTC.

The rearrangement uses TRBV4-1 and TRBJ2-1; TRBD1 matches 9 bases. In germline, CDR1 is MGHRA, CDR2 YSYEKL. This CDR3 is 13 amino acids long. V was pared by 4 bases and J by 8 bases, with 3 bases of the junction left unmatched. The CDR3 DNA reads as TGCGCCAGCAGCCGGGACAGGGATTATGAGCAGTTCTTC. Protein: CASSRDRDYEQFF.

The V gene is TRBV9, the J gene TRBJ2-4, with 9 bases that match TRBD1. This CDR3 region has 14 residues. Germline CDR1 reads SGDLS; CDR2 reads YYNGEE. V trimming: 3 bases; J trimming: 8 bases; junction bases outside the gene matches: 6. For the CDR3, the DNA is TGTGCCAGCAGCGGTCCGGGACAGGGAGACATTCAGTACTTC. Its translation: CASSGPGQGDIQYF.

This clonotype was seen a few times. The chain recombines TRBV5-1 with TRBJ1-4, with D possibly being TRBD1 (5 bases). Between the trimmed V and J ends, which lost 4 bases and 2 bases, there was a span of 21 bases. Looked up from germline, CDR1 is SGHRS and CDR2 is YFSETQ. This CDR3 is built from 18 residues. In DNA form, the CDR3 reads TGCGCCAGCAGCACCTGGGACGGCTTTACGGCGACTAATGAAAAACTGTTTTTT. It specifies CASSTWDGFTATNEKLFF.

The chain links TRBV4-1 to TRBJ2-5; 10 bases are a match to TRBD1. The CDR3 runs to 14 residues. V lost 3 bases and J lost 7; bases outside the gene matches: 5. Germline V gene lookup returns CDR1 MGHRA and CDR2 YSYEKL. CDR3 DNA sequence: TGCGCCAGCAGCCATTCCGGGACAGGGGCGACCCAGTACTTC. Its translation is CASSHSGTGATQYF.

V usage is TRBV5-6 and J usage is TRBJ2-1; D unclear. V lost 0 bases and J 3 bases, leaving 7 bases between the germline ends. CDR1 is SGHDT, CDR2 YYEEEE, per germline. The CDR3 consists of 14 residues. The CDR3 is CASSLVGDYNEQFF. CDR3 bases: TGTGCCAGCAGCTTGGTAGGCGACTACAATGAGCAGTTCTTC.

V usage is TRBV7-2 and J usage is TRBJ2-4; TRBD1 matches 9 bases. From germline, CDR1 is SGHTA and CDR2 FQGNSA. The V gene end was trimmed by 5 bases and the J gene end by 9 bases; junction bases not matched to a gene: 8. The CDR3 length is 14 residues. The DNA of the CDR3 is TGTGCCAGCAGCCCCTTGGGACAGGGTAGCATTCAGTACTTC. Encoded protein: CASSPLGQGSIQYF.

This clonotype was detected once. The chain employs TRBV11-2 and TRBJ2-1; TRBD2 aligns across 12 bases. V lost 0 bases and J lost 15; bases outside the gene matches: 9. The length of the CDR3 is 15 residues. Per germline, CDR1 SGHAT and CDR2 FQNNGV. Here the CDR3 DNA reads TGTGCCAGCAGCTTAGAAGGACTAGCGGGGCTCCAGGGGTTCTTC. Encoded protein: CASSLEGLAGLQGFF.